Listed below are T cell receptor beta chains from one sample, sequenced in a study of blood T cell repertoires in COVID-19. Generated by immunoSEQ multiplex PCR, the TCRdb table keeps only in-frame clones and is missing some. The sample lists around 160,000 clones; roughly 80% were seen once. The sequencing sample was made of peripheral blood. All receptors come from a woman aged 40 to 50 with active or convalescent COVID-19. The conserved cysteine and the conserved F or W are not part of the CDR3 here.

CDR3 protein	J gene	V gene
ASSFSRSGVSQNTEAF	TRBJ1-1	TRBV28
ASSLADSDNSPLH	TRBJ1-6	TRBV5-1
ASSGGSQETQY	TRBJ2-5	TRBV7-2
ASSAGGAGNEKLF	TRBJ1-4	TRBV5-1
ASSDRANTEAF	TRBJ1-1	TRBV7-8
ASSLSNRGNTEAF	TRBJ1-1	TRBV7-9
ASSEVPLATDTQY	TRBJ2-3	TRBV2
ATMRQGVGYGYT	TRBJ1-2	TRBV19
ASSGGTALSSYNSPLH	TRBJ1-6	TRBV5-6
ASSQDIRAGTQY	TRBJ2-3	TRBV4-3
ASSLGPAGNIGRGNEQF	TRBJ2-1	TRBV7-6
ASSSSTGGNTIY	TRBJ1-3	TRBV5-1
ATSDSTGWEQY	TRBJ2-7	TRBV24-1
ASSQATSGRVKQY	TRBJ2-7	TRBV3-1/TRBV3-2
ASSSGQNNEKLF	TRBJ1-4	TRBV5-8
ASSLSSGTRNYNEQF	TRBJ2-1	TRBV4-1
ASSLPGNEKLF	TRBJ1-4	TRBV27
ASSSTGGMRYGYT	TRBJ1-2	TRBV5-5
ASSYFRGNTEAF	TRBJ1-1	TRBV6-5
ASSLVGEGEKLF	TRBJ1-4	TRBV28
AWSVRDNQPQH	TRBJ1-5	TRBV30
ASSPGGRGTDTQY	TRBJ2-3	TRBV28
ASSPSRHNTEAF	TRBJ1-1	TRBV3-1/TRBV3-2
ASSDSTELPNYGYT	TRBJ1-2	TRBV10-1
ASSPDRGRSTEAF	TRBJ1-1	TRBV7-9
ASRFRTGKYGYT	TRBJ1-2	TRBV6-5
ASTLGRGGDEKLF	TRBJ1-4	TRBV28
ASSPIRTSGGAAGELF	TRBJ2-2	TRBV5-4
ASSGDRAYGYT	TRBJ1-2	TRBV5-4
ASSQDRVGDTNEKLF	TRBJ1-4	TRBV4-1
ASRQQGARGQPQH	TRBJ1-5	TRBV28
ASSTPNIQY	TRBJ2-4	TRBV28
ASRNAERGYT	TRBJ1-2	TRBV28
ASSYGTDRVYGYT	TRBJ1-2	TRBV6-2/TRBV6-3
ASSFLADTQY	TRBJ2-3	TRBV5-1
ASSETGVVDEKLF	TRBJ1-4	TRBV9
ASLLGSEAF	TRBJ1-1	TRBV19